This TCR beta chain came from a study of T cell responses to AZD1222 COVID-19 vaccine. Produced via immunoSEQ multiplex PCR; TCRdb's table is partial and in-frame only. The data contain about 130,000 clones, 93% of them singletons. Regarding the study as a whole: Within unmutated variant regions lay the reported targets of nearly half of spike-specific TCRs.

The CDR3 length is 16 residues. The V and J ends lost 4 bases and 3 bases, in that order; junction bases with no gene match: 9. Germline CDR1 is SEHNR and CDR2 is FQNEAQ (reference sequence). Regarding this clone: Its antigen is unknown.

This chain uses TRBV7-9 with TRBJ2-1, with TRBD2 matching 7 bases. The sample was peripheral blood, taken on day 0 of AZD1222 vaccination. This receptor was taken from an adult in good health. This CDR3 is CASSSGGGSVYNEQFF. The CDR3 nucleotides read TGTGCCAGCAGCTCGGGAGGCGGGAGCGTCTACAATGAGCAGTTCTTC.